This T cell receptor beta chain is from a study of blood T cell repertoires in COVID-19. This clone showed up just a few times. Study processing details: Reference gene primer amplification in the assay estimated nucleated cell counts. Profiled with immunoSEQ multiplex PCR; TCRdb holds only in-frame clones, not every one. The DNA gave D and trimming, while V, J and clone size come from that table. The sample records roughly 250,000 clones, more than 60% being singletons. J was trimmed by 3 bases and V by 2 bases; bases with no gene match: 3. In germline, CDR1 is SGHDT, CDR2 YYEEEE. The CDR3 length is 14 residues.

This receptor was taken from a woman between 40 and 55 years old with active or convalescent COVID-19. Input material: peripheral blood. The genes are TRBV5-6 and TRBJ2-7; 9 nucleotides align to TRBD1. CDR3 sequence: CASSFAGQGYEQYF. CDR3 DNA sequence: TGTGCCAGCAGCTTTGCGGGACAGGGCTACGAGCAGTACTTC.